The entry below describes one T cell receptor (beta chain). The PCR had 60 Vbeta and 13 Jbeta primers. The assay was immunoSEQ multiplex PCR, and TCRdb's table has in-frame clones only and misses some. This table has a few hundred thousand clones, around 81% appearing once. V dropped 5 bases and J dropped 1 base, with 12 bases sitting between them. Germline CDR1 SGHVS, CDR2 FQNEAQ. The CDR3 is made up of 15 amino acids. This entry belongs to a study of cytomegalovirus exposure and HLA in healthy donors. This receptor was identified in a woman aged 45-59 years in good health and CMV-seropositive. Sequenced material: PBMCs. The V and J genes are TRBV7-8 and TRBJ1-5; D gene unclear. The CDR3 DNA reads TGTGCCAGCAGCGCAACTTTGAAGAGCAATCAGCCCCAGCATTTT. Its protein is CASSATLKSNQPQHF.